This T cell receptor beta chain was documented in a study of blood T cell repertoires in COVID-19. Overall study context: Samples of COVID-19 (acute and convalescent) were obtained from the United States, Italy and Spain. T cells, B-cell-depleted T cells, or PBMCs supplied cDNA or gDNA.

This clone was detected a few times. Per the germline V gene, CDR1 is MGHDK and CDR2 is SYGVNS. The V end was cut by 3 bases, the J end by 2 bases, with 10 bases between. The CDR3 is 15 amino acids. Original analysis: Using reference gene primer amplification, nucleated cell counts were estimated. Assay: immunoSEQ multiplex PCR; the TCRdb copy retains only in-frame clones and omits some. The DNA gave D and trimming, while V, J and clone size come from that table. The sample consists of about 25,000 clones, about 80% of them appearing once. The sequence derives from a human donor in a cohort sampled during active COVID-19. The chain recombines TRBV25-1 with TRBJ2-2, with D perhaps TRBD2 (6 bases). The sample taken for sequencing was peripheral blood. In nucleotides, the CDR3 is TGTGCCAGCAGTGATGTTAGCGGAAACACCGGGGAGCTGTTTTTT. It specifies CASSDVSGNTGELFF.